This record concerns one TCR beta chain sequence. Its antigen is not identified. During its preparation, the TCRbeta library received unique molecular identifiers. Using its own MiXCR run on the PCR reads, TCRdb lists one record per CDR3 protein. The data show around 370,000 distinct CDR3 sequences, roughly 17% seen once. This sample is drawn from a study of T-cell reconstitution after alpha-beta-depleted transplantation in children. Study-wide points: Surviving recipient T cells and intrathymic progenitors accounted for some patients' high TCRbeta diversity at day 60. It was reported that alpha-beta T cells came from several hundred expanded graft clones (about two months after transplant). Most T-cell counts and diversity one year after the transplant came from T cells that were newly produced.

Germline trimming cut 5 bases from V and 4 bases from J; bases unmatched to any gene: 13. This CDR3 contains 17 residues. This TCR derives from a male patient aged 2 to 10 who had a stem cell transplant for acute lymphoblastic leukemia, so the T cells may come from the graft donor. The chain combines TRBV12-3 or TRBV12-4 with TRBJ2-3; 9 positions agree with TRBD2. This specimen was PBMCs, mostly from graft donor cells, taken 360 days after TCRalphabeta/CD19-depleted stem cell transplant. CDR3 in DNA: TGTGCCAGCAGTACGACCTCCGGGACTAGCTACTCAGATACGCAGTATTTT. This gives the protein CASSTTSGTSYSDTQYF.